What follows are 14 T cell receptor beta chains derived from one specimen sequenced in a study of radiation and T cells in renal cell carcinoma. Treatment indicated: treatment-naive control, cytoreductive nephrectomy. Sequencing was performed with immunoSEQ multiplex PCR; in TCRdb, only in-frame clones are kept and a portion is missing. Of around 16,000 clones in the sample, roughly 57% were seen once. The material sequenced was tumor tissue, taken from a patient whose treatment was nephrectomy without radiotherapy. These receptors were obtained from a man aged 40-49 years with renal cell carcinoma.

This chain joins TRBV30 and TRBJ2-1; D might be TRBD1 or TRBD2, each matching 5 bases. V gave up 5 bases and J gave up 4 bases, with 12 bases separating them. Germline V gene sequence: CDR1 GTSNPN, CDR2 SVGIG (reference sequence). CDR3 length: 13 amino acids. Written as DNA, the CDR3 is TGTGCCTGGGAGGGGCGGAATTACAATGAGCAGTTCTTC. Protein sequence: CAWEGRNYNEQFF.

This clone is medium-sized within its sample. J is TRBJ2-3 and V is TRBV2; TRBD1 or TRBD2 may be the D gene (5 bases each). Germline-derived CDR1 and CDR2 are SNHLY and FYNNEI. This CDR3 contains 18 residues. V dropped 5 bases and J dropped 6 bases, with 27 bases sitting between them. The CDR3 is CASSLGLWTVDKEDTQYF. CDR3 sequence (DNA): TGTGCCAGCAGTCTAGGACTTTGGACGGTGGACAAAGAGGATACGCAGTATTTT.

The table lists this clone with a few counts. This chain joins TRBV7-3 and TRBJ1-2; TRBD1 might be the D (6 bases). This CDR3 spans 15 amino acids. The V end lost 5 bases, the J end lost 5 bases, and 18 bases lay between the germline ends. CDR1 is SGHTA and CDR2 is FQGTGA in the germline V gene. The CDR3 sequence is CASSPTGISEYGYTF. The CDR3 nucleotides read TGTGCCAGCAGCCCCACAGGGATCTCCGAGTATGGCTACACCTTC.

CDR3 in amino acids: CASSPFTDTQYF. Written as DNA, the CDR3 is TGTGCCAGCTCACCCTTCACAGATACGCAGTATTTT. The J gene is TRBJ2-3, the V gene TRBV18, with no clear D. The V end lost 3 bases, the J end lost 2 bases, and 3 bases lay between the germline ends. The germline CDR1 and CDR2 sequences are KGHSH and LQKENI. The CDR3 runs to 12 residues.

The CDR3 spells CASSTSGTGSTEAFF. The CDR3 DNA reads TGTGCCAGTAGTACCTCTGGGACAGGGAGCACTGAAGCTTTCTTT. The V gene is TRBV19, the J gene TRBJ1-1; 9 bases map to TRBD1. Germline V lookup: CDR1 LNHDA, CDR2 SQIVND (reference sequence). This CDR3 region has 15 residues. Trimming took 4 bases from V and 4 from J; bases not matched to a gene: 7.

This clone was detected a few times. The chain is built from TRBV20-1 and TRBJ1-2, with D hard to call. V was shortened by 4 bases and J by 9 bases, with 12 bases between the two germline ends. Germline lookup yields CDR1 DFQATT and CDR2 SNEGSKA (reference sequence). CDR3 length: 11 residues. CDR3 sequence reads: CSAKSWGSYTF. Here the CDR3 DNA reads TGCAGTGCTAAATCCTGGGGAAGCTACACCTTC.

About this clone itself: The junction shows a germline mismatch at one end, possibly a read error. Here the CDR3 reads CASSQARDRISRGHGYTF. The CDR3 coding sequence is TGTGCCAGCAGTCAAGCCCGGGACAGAATTAGCAGAGGACATGGCTACACCTTC. J is TRBJ1-2 and V is TRBV6-1; 7 bases match TRBD1. Germline V gives CDR1 MNHNS, CDR2 SASEGT. The CDR3 has 18 residues.

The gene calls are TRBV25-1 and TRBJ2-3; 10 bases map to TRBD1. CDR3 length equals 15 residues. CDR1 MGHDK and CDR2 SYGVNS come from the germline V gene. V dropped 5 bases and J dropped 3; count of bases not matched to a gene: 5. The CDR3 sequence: CASSLRTGGTDTQYF. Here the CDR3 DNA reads TGTGCCAGCAGTTTGCGGACAGGGGGAACAGATACGCAGTATTTT.

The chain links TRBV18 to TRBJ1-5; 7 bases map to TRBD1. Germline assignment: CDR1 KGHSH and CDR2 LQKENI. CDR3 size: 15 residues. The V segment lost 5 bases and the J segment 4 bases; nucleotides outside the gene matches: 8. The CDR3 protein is CASSFLGQKNQPQHF. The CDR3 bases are TGTGCCAGCTCATTTTTGGGACAGAAAAATCAGCCCCAGCATTTT.

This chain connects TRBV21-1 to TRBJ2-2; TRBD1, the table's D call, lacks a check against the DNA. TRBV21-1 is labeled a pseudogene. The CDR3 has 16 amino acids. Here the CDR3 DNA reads TGTGCCAGCAAAGTGGAGACAGGGAAGAACACCGGGGAGCTGTTTTTT. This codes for CASKVETGKNTGELFF.

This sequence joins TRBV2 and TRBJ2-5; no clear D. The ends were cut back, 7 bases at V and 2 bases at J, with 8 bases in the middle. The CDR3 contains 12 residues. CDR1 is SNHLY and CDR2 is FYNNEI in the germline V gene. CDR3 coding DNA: TGTGCCAGCACCAGAGATCAAGAGACCCAGTACTTC. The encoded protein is CASTRDQETQYF.

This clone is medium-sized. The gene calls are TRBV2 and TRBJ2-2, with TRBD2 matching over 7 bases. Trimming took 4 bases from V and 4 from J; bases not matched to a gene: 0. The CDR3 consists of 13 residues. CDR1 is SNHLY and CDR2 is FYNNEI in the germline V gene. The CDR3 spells CASSGTSTGELFF. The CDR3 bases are TGTGCCAGCAGTGGGACTAGCACCGGGGAGCTGTTTTTT.

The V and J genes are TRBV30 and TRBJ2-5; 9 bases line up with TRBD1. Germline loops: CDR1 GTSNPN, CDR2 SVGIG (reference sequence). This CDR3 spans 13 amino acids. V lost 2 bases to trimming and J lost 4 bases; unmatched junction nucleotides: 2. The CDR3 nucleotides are TGTGCCTGGAGTCGGACAGGGGCAGAGACCCAGTACTTC. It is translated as CAWSRTGAETQYF.

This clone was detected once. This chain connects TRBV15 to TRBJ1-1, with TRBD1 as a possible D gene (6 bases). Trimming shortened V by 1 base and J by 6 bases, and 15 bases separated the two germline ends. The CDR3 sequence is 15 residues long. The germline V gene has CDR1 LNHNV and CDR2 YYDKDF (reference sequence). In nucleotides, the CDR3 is TGTGCCACCAGCAGAGTGGAAGGGGGAACACCTGAAGCTTTCTTT. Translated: CATSRVEGGTPEAFF.